One and the same sample provided the 21 T cell receptor beta chains below, sequenced in a study of siplizumab effects on memory and regulatory T cells. TCRdb's table, derived via immunoSEQ multiplex PCR, lists solely in-frame clones and lacks some. The sample shows 90,000 to 110,000 clones, 92% of them seen only once. The specimen sequenced was Tregs sorted from blood. These receptors were taken from a human donor in good health.

The chain links TRBV5-4 to TRBJ2-3; 10 bases are a match to TRBD2. The V gene end was trimmed by 5 bases and the J gene end by 3 bases; junction bases not matched to a gene: 6. This CDR3 is built from 15 residues. Germline CDR1 is SGHNT and CDR2 is YYREEE (reference sequence). The CDR3 loop is CASSPSGSGTDTQYF. DNA for the CDR3: TGTGCCAGCAGTCCTAGCGGGAGTGGTACAGATACGCAGTATTTT.

This clone showed up just a few times. V and J are TRBV29-1 and TRBJ1-1; D not resolved. V lost 4 bases to trimming and J lost 2 bases, with 14 bases between them. In germline, CDR1 is SQVTM, CDR2 ANQGSEA. The CDR3 totals 14 residues. The CDR3 protein is CSVATLSANTEAFF. DNA for the CDR3: TGCAGCGTTGCGACCCTTTCGGCTAACACTGAAGCTTTCTTT. The full variable domain, completed using reference TRBV29-1 and TRBJ1-1, is SAVISQKPSRDICQRGTSLTIQCQVDSQVTMMFWYRQQPGQSLTLIATANQGSEATYESGFVIDKFPISRPNLTFSTLTVSNMSPEDSSIYLCSVATLSANTEAFFGQGTRLTVV.

CDR3 in DNA: TGTGCCAGCAGTTCCCGCGGGACAGAGCAGTTCTTC. This codes for CASSSRGTEQFF. This chain connects TRBV27 to TRBJ2-1; D possibly uses TRBD1 or TRBD2 (6 bases each). Trimming took 4 bases from V and 10 from J, leaving 11 bases between them. Germline CDR1 MNHEY, CDR2 SMNVEV (reference sequence). The CDR3 spans 12 residues.

J is TRBJ2-5 and V is TRBV5-1; the D is unclear. V was shortened by 1 base and J by 2 bases, with 6 bases between the two germline ends. The CDR3 contains 13 residues. Germline V gene data show CDR1 as SGHRS and CDR2 as YFSETQ. This CDR3 reads CASSLLVQETQYF. For the CDR3, the DNA is TGCGCCAGCAGCTTGCTAGTACAAGAGACCCAGTACTTC.

This clone was found many times. This chain links TRBV29-1 with TRBJ2-1, with 9 bases fitting TRBD2. CDR3 length: 15 residues. Germline V gene sequence: CDR1 SQVTM, CDR2 ANQGSEA. J gave up 4 bases and V 5 bases, and 9 bases lay outside the gene matches. The CDR3 DNA follows: TGCAGCGTTAGACTAGCGGAGGACTTATACAATGAGCAGTTCTTC. Translating gives CSVRLAEDLYNEQFF.

The rearrangement uses TRBV19 and TRBJ1-5, with D hard to call. Trimming took 0 bases from V and 0 from J, leaving 9 bases between them. Germline loops: CDR1 LNHDA, CDR2 SQIVND (reference sequence). CDR3 length: 16 amino acids. Here the CDR3 reads CASSIEGGYSNQPQHF. The DNA of the CDR3 is TGTGCCAGTAGTATAGAAGGAGGTTATAGCAATCAGCCCCAGCATTTT.

Note on this clone: This specimen includes other DNA sequences encoding the same CDR3. The V call is TRBV18, the J call TRBJ2-3; D unresolved. Trimming took off 3 bases at V and 3 bases at J, with 1 base between the two ends. Germline-derived CDR1 and CDR2 are KGHSH and LQKENI. The length of the CDR3 is 11 residues. The CDR3, as DNA: TGTGCCAGCTCACCTACAGATACGCAGTATTTT. Protein product: CASSPTDTQYF. Full variable domain (remainder filled in from reference TRBV18 and TRBJ2-3): NAGVMQNPRHLVRRRGQEARLRCSPMKGHSHVYWYRQLPEEGLKFMVYLQKENIIDESGMPKERFSAEFPKEGPSILRIQQVVRGDSAAYFCASSPTDTQYFGPGTRLTVL.

The V call is TRBV2, the J call TRBJ2-1; no clear D. The V end lost 0 bases, the J end lost 1 base, and 4 bases lay between the germline ends. The germline V gene encodes CDR1 SNHLY and CDR2 FYNNEI. The CDR3 is made up of 14 amino acids. CDR3 in DNA: TGTGCCAGCAGTGAAGCGCCATCCTACAATGAGCAGTTCTTC. Translating it yields CASSEAPSYNEQFF.

The rearrangement links TRBV7-2 to TRBJ1-3; D is uncertain. Germline V CDR1 and CDR2: SGHTA, FQGNSA. V gave up 2 bases and J gave up 0 bases, with 17 bases separating them. CDR3 length: 18 amino acids. CDR3 in amino acids: CASSLNEAGLSSGNTIYF. The CDR3 DNA is TGTGCCAGCAGCTTAAATGAGGCAGGCCTTAGCTCTGGAAACACCATATATTTT.

The V call is TRBV5-1, the J call TRBJ2-3; the D is unclear. Germline V gene sequence: CDR1 SGHRS, CDR2 YFSETQ. Between the trimmed V and J ends, which lost 4 bases and 2 bases, there was a span of 8 bases. The CDR3 has 13 residues. DNA for the CDR3: TGCGCCAGCAGCCCCCCAAACACAGATACGCAGTATTTT. Protein sequence: CASSPPNTDTQYF.

V is TRBV19 and J is TRBJ2-1; possibly TRBD1 for D (6 bases). CDR3 length: 14 residues. Germline lookup yields CDR1 LNHDA and CDR2 SQIVND (reference sequence). Trimming took off 7 bases at V and 7 bases at J, with 17 bases between the two ends. The CDR3 protein is CASKTRRQGNEQFF. The CDR3 DNA follows: TGTGCCAGTAAGACCCGCCGGCAGGGGAATGAGCAGTTCTTC.

The chain combines TRBV7-9 with TRBJ2-5; 9 nucleotides match TRBD1. The CDR3 covers 16 residues. CDR1 is SEHNR and CDR2 is FQNEAQ in the germline V gene (reference sequence). V was clipped by 4 bases and J by 0 bases; unmatched bases: 6. The CDR3 loop reads CASSSRDRVYQETQYF. The CDR3 nucleotides read TGTGCCAGCAGCTCCCGGGACAGGGTATACCAAGAGACCCAGTACTTC.

The V and J genes are TRBV6-1 and TRBJ2-6, with 8 nucleotides matching TRBD2. Germline trimming cut 3 bases from V and 0 bases from J; bases unmatched to any gene: 4. The V gene's germline CDR1 is MNHNS and CDR2 SASEGT. The CDR3 covers 17 residues. CDR3 bases: TGTGCCAGCAGTGAGTTAAGCGGGAGCTCTGGGGCCAACGTCCTGACTTTC. Its protein is CASSELSGSSGANVLTF.

This clone occurred a few times. This chain connects TRBV27 to TRBJ2-7; no reliable D call. This CDR3 contains 14 residues. V shed 4 bases and J shed 0 bases, with 10 bases lying between them. Germline V gene sequence: CDR1 MNHEY, CDR2 SMNVEV (reference sequence). Here the CDR3 DNA reads TGTGCCAGCAGTTCGTGGACGGACTCCTACGAGCAGTACTTC. Translated: CASSSWTDSYEQYF.

The chain employs TRBV5-1 and TRBJ1-1, with 7 bases matching TRBD1. This CDR3 is built from 15 residues. Germline assignment: CDR1 SGHRS and CDR2 YFSETQ. After removal of 3 bases from V and 1 base from J, the junction contained 6 bases not matched to a gene. CDR3 region: CASSWGTVGNTEAFF. Here the CDR3 DNA reads TGCGCCAGCAGCTGGGGGACAGTTGGGAACACTGAAGCTTTCTTT.

The chain uses TRBV19 and TRBJ1-1; unclear D gene. The V and J ends lost 2 bases and 10 bases respectively, with 17 bases between them. This CDR3 spans 14 amino acids. CDR1 LNHDA and CDR2 SQIVND come from the germline V gene (reference sequence). CDR3 protein: CASSISRGERAAFF. Written as DNA, the CDR3 is TGTGCCAGTAGTATAAGTCGCGGGGAACGTGCAGCTTTCTTT. The full variable domain, its missing parts supplied by reference TRBV19 and TRBJ1-1, is DGGITQSPKYLFRKEGQNVTLSCEQNLNHDAMYWYRQDPGQGLRLIYYSQIVNDFQKGDIAEGYSVSREKKESFPLTVTSAQKNPTAFYLCASSISRGERAAFFGQGTRLTVV.

V usage is TRBV5-4 and J usage is TRBJ1-6; the D gene is possibly TRBD1 (6 bases). Germline V gene data show CDR1 as SGHNT and CDR2 as YYREEE (reference sequence). The ends were cut back, 1 base at V and 9 bases at J, with 17 bases in the middle. CDR3 length equals 16 residues. The CDR3 loop reads CASSLWQGRQASPLHF. The DNA of the CDR3 is TGTGCCAGCAGCTTGTGGCAGGGGCGGCAGGCTTCACCCCTCCACTTT.

The chain carries TRBV9 and TRBJ2-2; D unresolved. CDR1 is SGDLS and CDR2 is YYNGEE in the germline V gene. V lost 4 bases, J lost 6 bases, and 19 bases lay in between. CDR3 size: 16 residues. In nucleotides, the CDR3 is TGTGCCAGCAGCCCACAAACATGGGTCCTTTCCGGGGAGCTGTTTTTT. Protein product: CASSPQTWVLSGELFF.

The V gene is TRBV5-1, the J gene TRBJ2-7; D is ambiguous. CDR3 size: 17 residues. The germline CDR1 and CDR2 sequences are SGHRS and YFSETQ. The V gene lost 0 bases and the J gene lost 1 base, with 17 bases spanning the gap. The CDR3 spells CASSLVLGGRNSYEQYF. Written as DNA, the CDR3 is TGCGCCAGCAGCTTGGTTTTGGGTGGACGGAATTCCTACGAGCAGTACTTC.

The V gene is TRBV5-1, the J gene TRBJ1-4, with D possibly TRBD1 on 5 matching bases. Trimming left V 2 bases short and J 4 bases short, with 6 bases between. The germline gives CDR1 SGHRS, CDR2 YFSETQ. This CDR3 region has 13 residues. The CDR3 loop is CASSFDSNEKLFF. The CDR3 nucleotides are TGCGCCAGCAGCTTCGACAGTAATGAAAAACTGTTTTTT.

V usage is TRBV18 and J usage is TRBJ1-1; D gene uncertain. The CDR3 consists of 16 residues. The V gene lost 2 bases and the J gene lost 0 bases, with 13 bases spanning the gap. CDR1 and CDR2 from the germline V gene are KGHSH and LQKENI. The CDR3 is CASSPNAGSMNTEAFF. CDR3 bases: TGTGCCAGCTCACCAAATGCAGGAAGCATGAACACTGAAGCTTTCTTT.